This T cell receptor (beta chain) came from a study of T cells in Graves' hyperthyroidism and ophthalmopathy (dated by TCRdb to the late 2010s). For the study in its entirety: Peripheral blood samples were taken at initial diagnosis, before any treatment was given. A discovery cohort of about 96 patients, roughly 45 with Graves' ophthalmopathy and 55 to 60 with stable Graves' hyperthyroidism, was used to find distinguishing TCR V-J signatures. Prospective prediction of ophthalmopathy was tested in an independent validation cohort consisting of fewer than 20 hyperthyroidism patients and some 17 patients who later progressed to ophthalmopathy. The 85 to 100 discovery patients were divided at random into training and test sets in a 7:3 ratio. In addition, the study compared T-cell repertoires in thyroid tissue and in blood from six Graves' hyperthyroidism patients. Once sampling was done, hyperthyroidism patients were given methimazole at a starting dose of 30 mg daily, whereas ophthalmopathy patients were given high-dose intravenous methylprednisolone. TCR Vbeta CDR3 sequencing of some 140 peripheral blood samples (under 45 ophthalmopathy, roughly 74 hyperthyroidism and 17 progressor patients) is reported in the paper.

Amplification of TCR beta CDR3 regions was carried out from RNA transcripts. A first-round RT-PCR of the TCR CDR3 used the HTBI primer set with the Qiagen OneStep RT-PCR kit. Libraries were constructed in a second round of multiplex PCR, after which size selection and purification were carried out. The libraries were sequenced on an Illumina HiSeq2000 using paired-end 100 bp reads. The original methods were these. Raw data were processed with SOAPnuke, discarding reads with adapters, uncalled bases, mean Phred below 15, or no exact constant-primer or identifier match. High-quality paired reads were merged using COPE v1.2.5, and each unique nucleotide sequence was defined as a clonotype. MiTCR v1.1 was used to align clonotypes to the IMGT TRBV, TRBD and TRBJ reference segments. Analysis was restricted to V-J combinations with a frequency above 0.0001, which covered over 98% of repertoires. The TCS score was defined as F50 (clonal expansion) divided by E x V (chaos), with BLOSUM62-based TCRdist calculated between CDR3 peptides within each V-J. Welch's t-statistics and random forest reduced roughly 500 V-J features to under 15, which were used in a naive Bayes classifier (R e1071). TCRdb reanalyzed the raw reads on its own, using fastp at Q25 for trimming and MiXCR for clone calling, and kept in-frame beta chains. When rows share a CDR3 protein, they turn into one entry using the most common DNA and genes. TCRdb assigned the V and J calls; the authors' analysis was not used. Here the sample has about 480,000 distinct CDR3 sequences; roughly a quarter occur a single time. About 10% of the sample is in the top ten clones.

What the authors observed across the whole study: Ophthalmopathy was separated from stable hyperthyroidism by a 13 V-J signature model, with 85% to 90% sensitivity and roughly 81% specificity obtained in cross-validation and 80%/75% obtained in testing. In validation, progression to ophthalmopathy was predicted by the model with about 70% sensitivity and 72.22% specificity, a median of roughly 6 months before onset. No statistical method was used to fix the sample size in advance, and group allocation was not hidden from the investigators. Most expanded thyroid clonotypes (frequency above 0.001) were also detected in blood, suggesting blood repertoires may reflect thyroid immune responses.

Moderately to severely active disease, a Clinical Activity Score of at least 3, a NOSPECS grade of at least 4, and a duration under 3 months were present in ophthalmopathy patients. Patients with uncontrolled infections, other autoimmune diseases, pregnancy or lactation were excluded. Clinical symptoms, serum thyroxine and TRAb, thyroid ultrasound, and orbital computed tomography formed the basis for the diagnoses. Ficoll-Paque density gradient centrifugation was used to isolate PBMCs from around 10 ml of fresh peripheral blood. Total RNA was extracted using Trizol reagent, and RNA quality was assessed on an Agilent 2100 Bioanalyzer. This clonotype was counted at least ten times. This clone's antigen is unknown. No qualities accompany the bases; no much larger clone lies one base away. V was cut back by 0 bases and J by 2 bases, leaving a gap of 17 bases between them. The CDR3 sequence holds 17 residues, the cysteine and phenylalanine included. Of all the DNA, just the CDR3 is kept, 51 bases in frame from base 1. CDR1 DFQATT and CDR2 SNEGSKA were looked up in the germline V gene (reference sequence).

Sequencing was carried out using blood. The chain was built from TRBV20-1 and TRBJ1-5; the D gene is possibly TRBD1, with 6 bases matching. The TCR sequence derives from a woman aged 25 to 39 with Graves' ophthalmopathy. The DNA sequence is TGCAGTGCTAGAGATTTCGCAGGGGAAAGTGGCAATCAGCCCCAGCATTTT. It translates as CSARDFAGESGNQPQHF.